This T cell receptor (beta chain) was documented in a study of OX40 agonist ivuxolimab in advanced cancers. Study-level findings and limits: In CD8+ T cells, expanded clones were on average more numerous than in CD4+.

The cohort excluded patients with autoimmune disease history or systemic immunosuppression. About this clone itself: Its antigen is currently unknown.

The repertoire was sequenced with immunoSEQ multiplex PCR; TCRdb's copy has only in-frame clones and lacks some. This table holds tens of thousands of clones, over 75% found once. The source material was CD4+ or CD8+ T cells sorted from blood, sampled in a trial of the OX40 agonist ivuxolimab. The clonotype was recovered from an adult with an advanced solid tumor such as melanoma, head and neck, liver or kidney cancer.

This chain's CDR3 is CASSLDPGGGTRNNQPQHF. The CDR3 DNA follows: TGTGCCAGCAGCTTAGATCCAGGTGGGGGAACGCGGAACAATCAGCCCCAGCATTTT. This rearrangement joins TRBV7-9 to TRBJ1-5; perhaps TRBD1 as D (5 bases). V gave up 1 base and J gave up 3 bases, with 22 bases separating them. Germline V gene data show CDR1 as SEHNR and CDR2 as FQNEAQ (reference sequence). The CDR3 length is 19 residues.